Below are 23 T cell receptor beta chains sequenced from a single sample in a study of blood T cells in healthy people across ages. With a J-beta primer mix and a sample-barcoded 5' primer, a second PCR ran roughly 6 to 11 cycles. TCRdb reanalysed the 5' RACE reads using MiXCR and keeps one entry per CDR3 protein. The sample has around 900,000 distinct CDR3 sequences; around 28% are singletons. Sequencing input: blood. These TCRs come from a woman aged 80 or over in good health.

In its sample, this clonotype was seen many times. The chain joins TRBV14 to TRBJ2-5; D uncertain. The CDR3 is made up of 12 amino acids. V lost 3 bases and J 9 bases, leaving 11 bases between the germline ends. CDR1 SGHDN and CDR2 FVKESK come from the germline V gene. In nucleotides, the CDR3 is TGTGCCAGCAGCCATTTATCCGCGGCCCAGTACTTC. Translation: CASSHLSAAQYF.

This rearrangement joins TRBV20-1 to TRBJ1-1, with D tentatively TRBD1 (5 bases). This CDR3 spans 11 amino acids. Germline V gene data show CDR1 as DFQATT and CDR2 as SNEGSKA (reference sequence). The ends were cut back, 3 bases at V and 4 bases at J, with 6 bases in the middle. The CDR3 spells CSARGLTEAFF. As DNA, the CDR3 is TGCAGTGCTAGGGGACTCACTGAAGCTTTCTTT.

At least ten counts were recorded for this clonotype. V usage is TRBV12-3 or TRBV12-4 and J usage is TRBJ2-7; possible D gene TRBD2, 5 bases. The CDR3 runs to 15 residues. Deletions cut 1 base from V and 2 bases from J, with 12 bases between. CDR3 nucleotide sequence: TGTGCCAGCAGTTTAGACCCAAGGGAGCCCTACGAGCAGTACTTC. Amino acid sequence: CASSLDPREPYEQYF.

This clonotype was seen more than once but under ten times. This chain uses TRBV5-1 with TRBJ2-3, with TRBD2 identical over 15 bases. In germline, CDR1 is SGHRS, CDR2 YFSETQ. The CDR3 covers 18 residues. J was trimmed by 1 base and V by 3 bases; bases with no gene match: 6. The CDR3 nucleotides are TGCGCCAGCAGCTCCGGACTAGCGGGGGGGACTGGCACAGATACGCAGTATTTT. As protein: CASSSGLAGGTGTDTQYF. The full variable domain, in which reference TRBV5-1 and TRBJ2-3 provide the parts outside the CDR3, is KAGVTQTPRYLIKTRGQQVTLSCSPISGHRSVSWYQQTPGQGLQFLFEYFSETQRNKGNFPGRFSGRQFSNSRSEMNVSTLELGDSALYLCASSSGLAGGTGTDTQYFGPGTRLTVL.

This clonotype turned up a few times. V is TRBV9 and J is TRBJ1-2; weak D call: TRBD1 (6 bases). CDR1 is SGDLS, CDR2 YYNGEE, per germline. Deletions cut 3 bases from V and 4 bases from J, with 19 bases between. The CDR3 has 16 amino acids. CDR3 region: CASSGSPGAARYGYTF. The CDR3 coding sequence is TGTGCCAGCAGCGGGTCCCCAGGGGCGGCTCGCTATGGCTACACCTTC.

This clonotype was seen many times. This chain uses TRBV9 with TRBJ2-1; 8 bases are shared with TRBD1. The CDR3 sequence is 17 residues long. Germline loops: CDR1 SGDLS, CDR2 YYNGEE. J was trimmed by 11 bases and V by 2 bases; bases with no gene match: 18. CDR3 region: CASSVGSPRQGFGKQFF. As DNA, the CDR3 is TGTGCCAGCAGCGTTGGTAGCCCCCGACAGGGGTTCGGGAAGCAGTTCTTC.

This clonotype showed up just once. This may be a read error, as it is one base from a much larger clone. The chain has TRBV5-6 and TRBJ2-5, with 7 bases aligning to TRBD1. Germline CDR1 reads SGHDT; CDR2 reads YYEEEE. The CDR3 covers 15 residues. With V trimmed by 0 bases and J by 5 bases, 7 bases remained unmatched. The CDR3 DNA reads TGTGCCAGCAGCTTGGGCGAGGGGGCACGGGAGACCCAGTACTTC. As protein: CASSLGEGARETQYF.

At least ten counts were recorded for this clonotype. The gene calls are TRBV20-1 and TRBJ2-7, with D tentatively TRBD1 or TRBD2 (5 bases each). CDR3 length: 12 amino acids. CDR1 is DFQATT and CDR2 is SNEGSKA in the germline V gene (reference sequence). The CDR3 loop reads CRTGQNSYEQYF. The CDR3 DNA reads as TGCAGAACGGGGCAGAACTCCTACGAGCAGTACTTC.

In this sample, this clonotype turned up many times. The chain recombines TRBV24-1 with TRBJ2-1; 9 nucleotides align to TRBD1. Germline assignment: CDR1 KGHDR and CDR2 SFDVKD. This CDR3 comprises 16 residues. V lost 3 bases to trimming and J lost 2 bases; unmatched junction nucleotides: 4. The CDR3 is CATSDQDRGAYNEQFF. The CDR3 bases are TGTGCCACCAGTGATCAGGACAGGGGAGCCTACAATGAGCAGTTCTTC.

The chain joins TRBV6-2 or TRBV6-3 to TRBJ1-2, with 9 nucleotides matching TRBD1. V dropped 7 bases and J dropped 5; count of bases not matched to a gene: 2. CDR1 and CDR2 from the germline V gene are MNHEY and SVGEGT. This CDR3 spans 12 amino acids. The CDR3 here is CASMDRGYGYTF. The CDR3 nucleotides read TGTGCCAGCATGGACAGGGGATATGGCTACACCTTC.

There are many counts of this clonotype. CDR3 loop: CASSLALAQSYNEQFF. The CDR3 coding sequence is TGTGCCAGCAGCTTAGCATTAGCGCAGAGCTACAATGAGCAGTTCTTC. The rearrangement uses TRBV7-2 and TRBJ2-1; a weak D match, TRBD2 (5 bases). CDR1 SGHTA and CDR2 FQGNSA come from the germline V gene. The germline V and J ends were trimmed by 0 bases and 3 bases, with 12 bases remaining between them. The CDR3 is 16 residues long.

This clonotype was seen ten or more times. CDR3 nucleotides: TGTGCCAGCAGCTCCACCGGGACTAGAGGGGATACGCAGTATTTT. It codes for CASSSTGTRGDTQYF. V and J are TRBV7-2 and TRBJ2-3; 8 nucleotides agree with TRBD2. The CDR3 extends over 15 amino acids. The germline CDR1 and CDR2 sequences are SGHTA and FQGNSA. The J segment lost 6 bases and the V segment lost 4 bases, leaving 9 bases of the junction unmatched. Based on the CDR3 plus reference TRBV7-2 and TRBJ2-3, the full variable domain is GAGVSQSPSNKVTEKGKDVELRCDPISGHTALYWYRQSLGQGLEFLIYFQGNSAPDKSGLPSDRFSAERTGGSVSTLTIQRTQQEDSAVYLCASSSTGTRGDTQYFGPGTRLTVL.

Remarks on this clonotype: A much larger clonotype is one base distant, so this may be a read error. This rearrangement joins TRBV10-3 to TRBJ2-3, with D perhaps TRBD1 (5 bases). Germline CDR1 is ENHRY and CDR2 is SYGVKD. The CDR3 totals 14 residues. Trimming pared 7 bases from V and 10 bases from J, leaving 21 bases between. This CDR3 is CAIKGRQGTCAQYF. For the CDR3, the DNA is TGTGCCATCAAGGGAAGGCAGGGCACGTGCGCGCAGTATTTT.

A few counts support this clonotype. Just one base apart from a much larger clone, this may be a read error. V and J are TRBV29-1 and TRBJ1-2; perhaps TRBD1 as D (5 bases). In germline, CDR1 is SQVTM, CDR2 ANQGSEA. The CDR3 consists of 14 residues. V was cut by 4 bases and J by 3 bases, with 15 bases left in between. CDR3 bases: TGCAGCGTTGGTACCTCGACAGATGACTATGGCTACACCTTC. Translated: CSVGTSTDDYGYTF.

This sequence joins TRBV5-1 and TRBJ2-7; D is perhaps TRBD2 (6 bases). Trimming pared 4 bases from V and 2 bases from J, leaving 13 bases between. CDR1 is SGHRS, CDR2 YFSETQ, per germline. The CDR3 is made up of 14 amino acids. CDR3 DNA: TGCGCCAGCAGCACAGCGGGTGTAACCTACGAGCAGTACTTC. Protein: CASSTAGVTYEQYF.

This clonotype was observed a handful of times. The rearrangement uses TRBV6-5 and TRBJ1-2; no definite D call. This CDR3 spans 14 amino acids. The V and J ends lost 3 bases and 2 bases respectively, with 10 bases between them. Germline assignment: CDR1 MNHEY and CDR2 SVGAGI. For the CDR3, the DNA is TGTGCCAGCAGTTATGGGCAGTCGAACTATGGCTACACCTTC. It is translated as CASSYGQSNYGYTF.

On this clonotype: Since a much larger clone is just one base distant, this may be a read error. The rearrangement links TRBV10-3 to TRBJ2-3; 9 bases fit TRBD1. J lost 5 bases, V lost 7 bases, and 10 bases had no gene match. In germline, CDR1 is ENHRY, CDR2 SYGVKD. The CDR3 covers 15 residues. The CDR3: CAIKRTGDAGDTQYF. For the CDR3, the DNA is TGTGCCATCAAAAGGACAGGGGACGCGGGAGATACGCAGTATTTT.

This clonotype was seen just once. The rearrangement links TRBV6-5 to TRBJ2-7; no firm D call. The CDR3 covers 15 residues. Germline V gene data show CDR1 as MNHEY and CDR2 as SVGAGI. The CDR3 region is CVGSYSWGRIDEQYF. CDR3 nucleotides: TGTGTCGGCAGTTACTCTTGGGGAAGGATCGACGAGCAGTACTTC.

This chain connects TRBV7-2 to TRBJ1-1, with D unclear. CDR3 length: 15 residues. CDR1 SGHTA and CDR2 FQGNSA come from the germline V gene. Deletions cut 4 bases from V and 2 bases from J, with 14 bases between. Here the CDR3 reads CASSSRSRGNTEAFF. CDR3 DNA sequence: TGTGCCAGCAGCTCCCGTAGCCGGGGAAACACTGAAGCTTTCTTT.

The V and J genes are TRBV9 and TRBJ1-4; possible D gene TRBD1, 6 bases. The CDR3 is 15 amino acids. Germline CDR1 and CDR2: SGDLS and YYNGEE. Trimming took off 0 bases at V and 4 bases at J, with 10 bases between the two ends. CDR3 loop: CASSVGGQLNEKLFF. The CDR3 DNA follows: TGTGCCAGCAGCGTAGGAGGACAGCTTAATGAAAAACTGTTTTTT.

The chain uses TRBV20-1 and TRBJ1-6; D is undetermined. V gave up 3 bases and J gave up 2 bases, with 11 bases separating them. Germline CDR1 is DFQATT and CDR2 is SNEGSKA (reference sequence). The CDR3 is 15 residues long. DNA for the CDR3: TGCAGTGCTAGGAAACAAGGACCCTATAATTCACCCCTCCACTTT. Amino acids: CSARKQGPYNSPLHF.

Worth noting for this clonotype: This clone may be a read error of a much larger clone one base away. The chain carries TRBV7-9 and TRBJ2-7; D is uncertain. The CDR3 loop spans 14 amino acids. Germline assignment: CDR1 SEHNR and CDR2 FQNEAQ (reference sequence). V gave up 0 bases and J gave up 10 bases, with 16 bases separating them. As DNA, the CDR3 is TGTGCCAGCAGCTTAGCGCCTGGAGACGGAACCCAGTACTTC. Translated: CASSLAPGDGTQYF.

The V gene is TRBV30, the J gene TRBJ2-6; the match to TRBD1 covers 9 bases. This CDR3 contains 15 residues. The V gene end was trimmed by 5 bases and the J gene end by 4 bases; junction bases not matched to a gene: 6. The germline CDR1 and CDR2 sequences are GTSNPN and SVGIG (reference sequence). CDR3: CAWSGQGSGANVLTF. The CDR3 region has the DNA TGTGCCTGGTCGGGACAGGGCTCCGGGGCCAACGTCCTGACTTTC.